This entry lists 5 T cell receptor beta chains sequenced from one sample in a study of regulatory T cells in long-lasting Graves disease. Construction of TCR beta libraries relied on iRepertoire HTBI primers and on Arm-PCR targeting CDR3 regions. TCRdb used MiXCR to reprocess the multiplex PCR reads, holding one entry per CDR3 protein. Found here are about 440,000 distinct CDR3 sequences, 14% to 15% of them singletons; the top ten hold over 15%. Time point here: newly diagnosed GD, antithyroid drugs for less than 3 months. Preparation of the TCR library used RNA extracted from PBMCs. This sample was also put to use in a study of T cells in Graves' hyperthyroidism and ophthalmopathy.

The sample was peripheral blood mononuclear cells (PBMCs), taken at new diagnosis, from a patient treated with antithyroid drugs. These receptors all stem from a woman aged 25-40 years with Graves disease.

The table lists this clonotype with many counts. The chain has TRBV6-1 and TRBJ2-1; a weak D match, TRBD2 (5 bases). CDR1 MNHNS and CDR2 SASEGT come from the germline V gene. The V end lost 4 bases, the J end lost 3 bases, and 13 bases lay between the germline ends. CDR3 length: 15 amino acids. For the CDR3, the DNA is TGTGCCAGCAGTGTTACGCGGGCTATCTACAATGAGCAGTTCTTC. The encoded protein is CASSVTRAIYNEQFF.

The V and J genes are TRBV12-5 and TRBJ1-3; unclear D gene. Trimming left V 5 bases short and J 0 bases short, with 11 bases between. In germline, CDR1 is LGHNT, CDR2 FRNRAP. CDR3 length equals 15 residues. CDR3 sequence: CASGNARSSGNTIYF. The CDR3 nucleotides read TGTGCTAGTGGTAACGCACGGAGCTCTGGAAACACCATATATTTT.

To note about this clonotype: This could be a read error, since a much larger clone is one nucleotide away. V gene TRBV5-1 combines with J gene TRBJ2-4, with D tentatively TRBD2 (5 bases). This CDR3 region has 14 residues. Germline CDR1 is SGHRS and CDR2 is YFSETQ. V was cut by 0 bases and J by 13 bases, with 17 bases left in between. The CDR3 DNA reads TGCGCCAGCAGCTTGGTACTAGACTCGGGTGAGCAGTACTTC. This codes for CASSLVLDSGEQYF.

This clonotype was picked up many times. V usage is TRBV3-1 and J usage is TRBJ1-2; possibly TRBD1 for D (5 bases). CDR1 is LGHDT and CDR2 is YNNKEL in the germline V gene (reference sequence). CDR3 size: 16 residues. Trimming removed 4 bases from V and 0 bases from J, with 15 bases in between. This CDR3 reads CASSRRVWGANYGYTF. In DNA, the CDR3 is TGTGCCAGCAGCCGTCGCGTTTGGGGGGCTAACTATGGCTACACCTTC.

At least ten counts were recorded for this clonotype. The rearrangement links TRBV30 to TRBJ2-1; 13 bases fit TRBD2. The junction had 5 bases not matched to a gene; V was cut back by 4 bases and J by 5 bases. Germline V gene sequence: CDR1 GTSNPN, CDR2 SVGIG (reference sequence). CDR3 length equals 15 residues. In DNA form, the CDR3 reads TGTGCCTGGATCAGAGGGACTAGCGGGAACAATGAGCAGTTCTTC. Residues: CAWIRGTSGNNEQFF.